The T cell receptor (beta chain) under discussion was sequenced for a study of HIV-infected patients and healthy controls. No cell fractionation was done, so the repertoire covers all unsorted peripheral blood T cells. Germline V gene sequence: CDR1 SQVTM, CDR2 ANQGSEA. Trimming took off 4 bases at V and 0 bases at J, with 12 bases between the two ends. This CDR3 region has 14 residues. Reverse transcription used around 500 ng RNA and constant-region primers for alpha and beta. Separate chain-specific third strand synthesis with multiplexing indices produced the alpha and beta libraries. Using its own MiXCR run on the 5' RACE reads, TCRdb lists one record per CDR3 protein. Of 15,000 to 20,000 distinct CDR3 sequences listed, roughly 9% are singletons. By sample fraction, this clonotype is medium-sized.

The gene calls are TRBV29-1 and TRBJ1-1; D gene unclear. Material for sequencing was blood. This TCR was sampled from an adult in good health. This chain's CDR3 is CSVGPGPMNTEAFF. The DNA for the CDR3 is TGCAGCGTTGGGCCGGGTCCCATGAACACTGAAGCTTTCTTT.